Shown below are 5 T cell receptor beta chains from a single sample sequenced in a study of T cells generated in artificial thymic organoids. Separate semi-nested PCRs amplified TCRalpha and TCRbeta libraries using constant-region reverse primers in TRAC or TRBC. TCRdb independently ran MiXCR on the 5' RACE reads; one entry per CDR3 protein. The data contain thousands of distinct CDR3 sequences, around 19% of them singletons. The sequencing input was naive CD8+ T cells from the thymus. The subset was: CD3+TCRalphabeta+CD8SP T cells; for blood, CD45RO-CCR7+ naive CD8+ T cells. These receptor sequences come from a human donor who gave cord blood stem cells for thymic organoid culture, a cardiac surgery patient who gave postnatal thymus, or a blood donor (not recorded which).

The table lists this clonotype with a few counts. The J gene is TRBJ2-7, the V gene TRBV20-1; 8 bases match TRBD2. Trimming took 6 bases from V and 2 from J; bases not matched to a gene: 9. The CDR3 has 14 amino acids. CDR1 and CDR2 (germline): DFQATT, SNEGSKA (reference sequence). Here the CDR3 reads CSASGGGMAYEQYV. CDR3 bases: TGCAGTGCGAGTGGCGGGGGGATGGCCTACGAGCAGTACGTC.

By proportion, this clonotype is medium-sized. The CDR3 protein is CASSPGQGVGYEQYF. The CDR3 bases are TGTGCCAGCAGCCCCGGACAGGGAGTAGGCTACGAGCAGTACTTC. The V call is TRBV12-3 or TRBV12-4, the J call TRBJ2-7; 8 bases fit TRBD1. V lost 6 bases and J lost 3; bases outside the gene matches: 10. The CDR3 has 15 amino acids.

There are many counts of this clonotype. The chain joins TRBV27 to TRBJ1-1, with unresolved D. V was clipped by 7 bases and J by 1 base, with 10 bases between them. The CDR3 is 13 residues long. The germline V gene has CDR1 MNHEY and CDR2 SMNVEV (reference sequence). CDR3 coding DNA: TGTGCCAGCACGGTTGCTGGGAACACTGAAGCTTTCTTT. This gives the protein CASTVAGNTEAFF.

By share, this clonotype ranks as medium-sized. This chain connects TRBV7-6 to TRBJ1-1, with D unclear. The V end lost 1 base, the J end lost 1 base, and 7 bases lay between the germline ends. Germline-derived CDR1 and CDR2 are SGHVS and FNYEAQ. The CDR3 spans 14 residues. The chain's CDR3 is CASSLGEWNTEAFF. CDR3 DNA: TGTGCCAGCAGCTTAGGGGAGTGGAACACTGAAGCTTTCTTT.

Regarding this clonotype: One end of the junction varies from germline; a read error may be responsible. The chain recombines TRBV4-1 with TRBJ1-2, with a possible D match to TRBD1 (6 bases). Germline assignment: CDR1 MGHRA and CDR2 YSYEKL. The CDR3 length is 13 residues. CDR3 in DNA: TGCACCAGCAGCCAAGAGGGGAACAGGGCTGACACCTTC. Residues: CTSSQEGNRADTF.